The source of this T cell receptor (beta chain) is a study of T-cell memory formation after mild COVID-19. Overall study results and limits: Detection of some responders pre-infection suggested pre-existing cross-reactive memory T cells participated. Chiefly within CM and EM were the contracting CD4+ clones; CD8+ ones were within EMRA. Clones contracting over day 15 to 85 were CD4/CD8 balanced, with later expanders leaning CD4+.

As regards this clonotype: Its cognate antigen is unknown.

The V end was cut by 3 bases, the J end by 1 base, with 15 bases between. CDR3 size: 17 residues. Germline lookup yields CDR1 MGHRA and CDR2 YSYEKL. Using constant-segment primers, 5'RACE produced TCR alpha and TCR beta cDNA libraries carrying sample barcodes and UMIs. TCRdb re-called the 5' RACE reads with MiXCR, one entry per CDR3 protein. The sample has 300,000 to 400,000 distinct CDR3 sequences, more than 15% seen once. The rearrangement links TRBV4-1 to TRBJ2-2; D may be TRBD2 (6 bases). Sequencing was done on a sample of PBMCs or a T cell subset sorted from them (not recorded which). This TCR was sampled from a man younger than 30 who had mild COVID-19 (a few samples of this study predate the infection). Cell type and time point are not known. CDR3 coding DNA: TGCGCCAGCAGCCATCATCTGGGGGGTGTGAACACCGGGGAGCTGTTTTTT. Encoded protein: CASSHHLGGVNTGELFF.